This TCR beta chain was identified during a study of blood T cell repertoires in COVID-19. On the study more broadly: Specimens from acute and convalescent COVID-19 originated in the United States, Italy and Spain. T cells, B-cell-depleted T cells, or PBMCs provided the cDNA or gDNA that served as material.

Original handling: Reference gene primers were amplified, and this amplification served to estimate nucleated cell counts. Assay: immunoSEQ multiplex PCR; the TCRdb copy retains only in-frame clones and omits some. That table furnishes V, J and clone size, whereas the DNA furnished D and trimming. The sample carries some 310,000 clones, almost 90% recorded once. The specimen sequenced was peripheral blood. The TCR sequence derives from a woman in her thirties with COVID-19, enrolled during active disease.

CDR3 region: CASRRGGRLYNEQFF. Written as DNA, the CDR3 is TGTGCCAGCCGAAGGGGGGGCAGGCTTTACAATGAGCAGTTCTTC. The chain has TRBV6-6 and TRBJ2-1, with a tentative D call TRBD2 (7 bases). V lost 8 bases, J lost 4 bases, and 18 bases lay in between. Germline V gene data show CDR1 as MNHNY and CDR2 as SVGAGI (reference sequence). This CDR3 region has 15 residues.